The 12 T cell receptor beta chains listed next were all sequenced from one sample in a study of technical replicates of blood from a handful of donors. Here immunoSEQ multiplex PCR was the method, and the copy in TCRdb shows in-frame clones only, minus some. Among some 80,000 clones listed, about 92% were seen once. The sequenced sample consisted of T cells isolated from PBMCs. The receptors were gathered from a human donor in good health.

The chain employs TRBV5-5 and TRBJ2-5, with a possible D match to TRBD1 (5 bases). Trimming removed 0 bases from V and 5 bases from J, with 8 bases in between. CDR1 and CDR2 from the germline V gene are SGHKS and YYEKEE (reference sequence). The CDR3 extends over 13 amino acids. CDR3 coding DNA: TGTGCCAGCAGCTTGGACTCAGGGGAGACCCAGTACTTC. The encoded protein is CASSLDSGETQYF.

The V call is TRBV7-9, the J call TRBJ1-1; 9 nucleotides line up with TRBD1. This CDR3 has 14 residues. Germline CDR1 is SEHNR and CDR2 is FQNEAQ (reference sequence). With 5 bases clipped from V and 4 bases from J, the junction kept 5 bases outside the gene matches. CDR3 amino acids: CASSRTGGGTEAFF. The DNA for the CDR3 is TGTGCCAGCAGCCGAACAGGGGGCGGCACTGAAGCTTTCTTT. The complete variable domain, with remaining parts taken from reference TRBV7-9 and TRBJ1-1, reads DTGVSQNPRHKITKRGQNVTFRCDPISEHNRLYWYRQTLGQGPEFLTYFQNEAQLEKSRLLSDRFSAERPKGSFSTLEIQRTEQGDSAMYLCASSRTGGGTEAFFGQGTRLTVV.

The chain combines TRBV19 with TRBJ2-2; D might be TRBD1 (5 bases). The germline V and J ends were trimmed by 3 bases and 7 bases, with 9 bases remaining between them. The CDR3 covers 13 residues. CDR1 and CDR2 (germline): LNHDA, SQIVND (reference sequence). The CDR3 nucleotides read TGTGCCAGTAGTATTGCAGGGTTCGGGGAGCTGTTTTTT. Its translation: CASSIAGFGELFF. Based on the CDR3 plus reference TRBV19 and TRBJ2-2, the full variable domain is DGGITQSPKYLFRKEGQNVTLSCEQNLNHDAMYWYRQDPGQGLRLIYYSQIVNDFQKGDIAEGYSVSREKKESFPLTVTSAQKNPTAFYLCASSIAGFGELFFGEGSRLTVL.

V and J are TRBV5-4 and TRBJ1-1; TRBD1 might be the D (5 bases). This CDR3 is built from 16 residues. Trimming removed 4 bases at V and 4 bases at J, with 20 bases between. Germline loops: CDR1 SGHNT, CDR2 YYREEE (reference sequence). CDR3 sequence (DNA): TGTGCCAGCAGCGGCGGGGCCGTCTTAAGAGGCACTGAAGCTTTCTTT. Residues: CASSGGAVLRGTEAFF.

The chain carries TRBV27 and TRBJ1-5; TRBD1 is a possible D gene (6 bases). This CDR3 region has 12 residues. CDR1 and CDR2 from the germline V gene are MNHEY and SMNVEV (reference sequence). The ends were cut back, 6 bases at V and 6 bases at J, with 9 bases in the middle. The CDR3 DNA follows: TGTGCCAGCAGCACAGGGTTTCAGCCCCAGCATTTT. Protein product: CASSTGFQPQHF.

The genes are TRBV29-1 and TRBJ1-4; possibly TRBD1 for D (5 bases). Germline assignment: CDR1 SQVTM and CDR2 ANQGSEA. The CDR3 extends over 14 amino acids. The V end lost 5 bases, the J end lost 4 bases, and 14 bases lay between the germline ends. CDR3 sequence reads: CSVTRTGLNEKLFF. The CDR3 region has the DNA TGCAGCGTTACCAGAACAGGCCTTAATGAAAAACTGTTTTTT.

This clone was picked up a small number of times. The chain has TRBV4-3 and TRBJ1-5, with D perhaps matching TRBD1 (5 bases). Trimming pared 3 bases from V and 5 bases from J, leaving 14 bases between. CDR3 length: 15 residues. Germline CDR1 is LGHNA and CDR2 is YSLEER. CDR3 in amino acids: CASSHGMGPDQPQHF. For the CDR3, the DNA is TGCGCCAGCAGCCATGGCATGGGGCCGGATCAGCCCCAGCATTTT.

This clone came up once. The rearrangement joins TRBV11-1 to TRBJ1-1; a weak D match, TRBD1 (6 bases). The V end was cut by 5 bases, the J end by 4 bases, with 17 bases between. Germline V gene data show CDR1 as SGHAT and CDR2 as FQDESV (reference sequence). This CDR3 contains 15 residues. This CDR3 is CASSGVGGVFTEAFF. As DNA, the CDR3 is TGTGCCAGCAGCGGAGTAGGGGGGGTGTTCACTGAAGCTTTCTTT.

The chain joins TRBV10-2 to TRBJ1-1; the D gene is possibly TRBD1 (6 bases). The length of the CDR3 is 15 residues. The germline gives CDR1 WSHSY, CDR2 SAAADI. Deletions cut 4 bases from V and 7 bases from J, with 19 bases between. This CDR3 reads CASSGGLDRAFEAFF. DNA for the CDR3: TGCGCCAGCAGTGGGGGCCTGGACAGAGCATTTGAAGCTTTCTTT.

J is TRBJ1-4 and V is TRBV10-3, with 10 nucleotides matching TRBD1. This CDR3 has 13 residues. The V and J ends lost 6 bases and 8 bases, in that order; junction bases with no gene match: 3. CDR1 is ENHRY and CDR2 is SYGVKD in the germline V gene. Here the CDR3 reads CAISRDRGEKLFF. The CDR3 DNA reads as TGTGCCATCAGCCGGGACAGGGGCGAAAAACTGTTTTTT.

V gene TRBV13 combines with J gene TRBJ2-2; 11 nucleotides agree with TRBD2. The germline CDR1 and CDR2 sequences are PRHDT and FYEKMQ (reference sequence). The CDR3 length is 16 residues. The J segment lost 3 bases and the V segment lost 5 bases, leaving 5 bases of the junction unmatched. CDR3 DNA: TGTGCCAGCAGCGAAGGGACTAGCGGATACACCGGGGAGCTGTTTTTT. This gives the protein CASSEGTSGYTGELFF.

CDR3 amino acids: CASSLLWDTYNEQFF. In DNA, the CDR3 is TGTGCCAGCAGCTTATTATGGGACACCTACAATGAGCAGTTCTTC. V and J are TRBV7-2 and TRBJ2-1; D perhaps matches TRBD1 (6 bases). In germline, CDR1 is SGHTA, CDR2 FQGNSA. V was trimmed by 2 bases and J by 2 bases, leaving 10 bases between them. The CDR3 runs to 15 residues.